This T cell receptor beta chain was obtained from a study of Ad26.COV2.S vaccination and SARS-CoV-2 variants. Study at large: Donor participated within the Ad26.COV2.S arm of the COV1001 trial. The authors gave Ad26.COV2.S intramuscularly, either once or twice 56 days apart.

This clone turned up a few times. Method: immunoSEQ multiplex PCR; TCRdb's copy keeps in-frame clones and lacks some. The sample contains some 460,000 clones, roughly 87% of which appear only once. CDR1 is SGHRS and CDR2 is YFSETQ in the germline V gene. V was trimmed by 0 bases and J by 2 bases, leaving 11 bases between them. This CDR3 spans 15 amino acids. Treatment in this sample: roughly 19 received Ad26.COV2.S at low or high dose, single or two shots; 5 received placebo; per-sample allocation not given. Samples came from day 63 after the first vaccine or placebo injection. The donor was a Boston adult aged 18-55 years. The vaccine delivered Wuhan-strain SARS-CoV-2 spike through an Ad26 vector.

Specimen: peripheral blood, collected in a trial of Ad26.COV2.S vaccine versus placebo. The sequence was collected from a person between 18 and 60 years old who received the Ad26.COV2.S COVID-19 vaccine or a placebo. The chain joins TRBV5-1 to TRBJ1-1, with D tentatively TRBD1 (6 bases). The CDR3 nucleotides read TGCGCCAGCAGCTTGGTGCCGGGGGCAAACACTGAAGCTTTCTTT. This codes for CASSLVPGANTEAFF.